Sequencing of this TCR beta chain was carried out in a study of shared T cell receptors in the human thymus. The CDR3 totals 13 residues. Trimming took 4 bases from V and 2 from J; bases not matched to a gene: 1. The germline gives CDR1 KGHSH, CDR2 LQKENI. Produced via immunoSEQ multiplex PCR; TCRdb's table is partial and in-frame only. The table lists hundreds of thousands of clones, around 82% of them singletons. This clone has a single count. This sample was shared with a second study, whose subject was human thymus T cells. This second study says: The donor group consisted of healthy Finnish infants who were having corrective surgery for congenital heart defects. In corrective heart surgery, resections were taken, and these provided the thymus tissue. Related research examined unrelated individuals and reported that their thymic repertoires overlapped highly.

Sequencing used thymocytes. The rearrangement uses TRBV18 and TRBJ2-7; TRBD1 agrees at 8 bases. The sequence came from a boy under two years old with a congenital heart defect. The CDR3 DNA reads as TGTGCCAGCTCACTGGACAGGGCCTACGAGCAGTACTTC. Translated, it gives CASSLDRAYEQYF.